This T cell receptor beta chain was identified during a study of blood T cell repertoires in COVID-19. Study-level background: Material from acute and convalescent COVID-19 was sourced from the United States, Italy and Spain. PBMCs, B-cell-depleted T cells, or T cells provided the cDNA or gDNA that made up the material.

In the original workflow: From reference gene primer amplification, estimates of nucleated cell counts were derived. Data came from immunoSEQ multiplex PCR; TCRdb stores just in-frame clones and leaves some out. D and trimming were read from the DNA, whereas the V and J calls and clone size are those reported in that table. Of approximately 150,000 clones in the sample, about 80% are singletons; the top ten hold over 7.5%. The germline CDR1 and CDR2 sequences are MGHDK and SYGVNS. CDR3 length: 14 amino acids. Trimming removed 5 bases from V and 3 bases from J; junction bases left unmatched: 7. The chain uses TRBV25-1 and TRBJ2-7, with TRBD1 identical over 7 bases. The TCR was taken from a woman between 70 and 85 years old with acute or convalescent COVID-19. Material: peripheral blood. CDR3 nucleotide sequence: TGTGCCAGCAGTTCGACAGGGACCCTCTACGAGCAGTACTTC. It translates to CASSSTGTLYEQYF.